This T cell receptor (beta chain) came from a study of T cell responses to AZD1222 COVID-19 vaccine (dated by TCRdb to 2020 to 2022). Regarding the complete study: Because spike-specific TCR depth and breadth did not differ between the two schedules, AZD1222 recipients who got a second dose at roughly 4 weeks were pooled with those who got a second dose at roughly 12 weeks. TCR sequencing was performed for over 230 trial participants, of whom around 210 were given two doses of AZD1222 and approximately 26 were given two doses of MenACWY control vaccine. Trial participants were enrolled into age subgroups of 18-55, 56-69 and 70-plus years, which contained approximately 150, 28 and 58 TCR-sequenced participants, respectively.

Paper-wide results and their limitations: In the small 56-69-year group, the increase in depth fell short of significance, most likely because of low power. Epitopes outside the regions mutated in the B.1.351 and B.1.1.7 variants were reportedly recognized by nearly half of the unique spike-specific TCRs. Participants were mostly white British, with more females than males. The authors suggested clonal diversity may have been underestimated. The vaccine-associated CD4 TCRs covered the entire spike protein, and the dominant responses fell in regions 160-218 and 743-854. Because no day 14 peak-response samples were available, repertoires were characterized only after the peak T cell response. Conclusions about previously exposed vaccinees were limited because only a handful of AZD1222 recipients were SARS-CoV-2 seropositive at baseline. After two AZD1222 doses, both the breadth and the depth of spike-specific TCRs were significantly higher than at day 0 and than in MenACWY recipients.

Reading the label with the study, this specimen's time point is: baseline before first vaccination. Samples from vaccinated people were obtained from the UK trials COV001 and COV002, which included a single-blind randomized controlled phase 2/3 trial of AZD1222 (ChAdOx1 nCoV-19) in healthy adults. For TCRbeta chain sequencing, PBMC samples were collected from trial participants at day 0 and at day 28 after the second dose. Including the terminal cysteine and phenylalanine, the CDR3 comprises 15 residues. Just the 45-base CDR3 DNA is kept, in frame starting at base 1. CDR1 and CDR2 are read off the germline V gene (reference sequence) as LNHDA and SQIVND. Trimming removed 3 bases from V and 0 bases from J, leaving 6 bases between the germline ends. With respect to this clone: No antigen is known for it. Per-nucleotide qualities are absent, and no much larger clonotype sits a single base away.

The CDR3 regions of human TCRbeta chains were analyzed by immunosequencing. In the authors' own workflow: TCRs in the repertoires were matched against a reference library of SARS-CoV-2-specific TCRs that had been generated with the MIRA antigen-specificity platform. Breadth was defined as the fraction of unique TCRs that were SARS-CoV-2-associated. Depth was defined as the fraction of total T cells that were SARS-CoV-2-associated. Using the MIRA data, every spike-specific TCR was mapped to the spike region that the TCR reacted to and assigned to either a CD4 or a CD8 class. Log10-transformed breadth and depth values were compared by one-way ANOVA with Sidak's multiple comparisons tests. This is the immuneACCESS table as TCRdb keeps it, with only in-frame sequences that have V and J called. A part of the clones is gone; compared with another copy, unresolved V genes explain less than half, and the rest is unexplained. V and J calls and clone size are as listed in that table; D and trimming were resolved from the DNA. The sample profile shows about 130,000 clones; 70% to 90% of them were found once. Roughly 8% of the sample is in the top ten clones.

Recombination connected TRBV19 to TRBJ1-6, with the D segment identity uncertain. Specimen: peripheral blood, collected on day 0 of AZD1222 vaccination. This receptor was obtained from an adult in good health. The DNA sequence is TGTGCCAGTAGTATTGGCGGCTCCTATAATTCACCCCTCCACTTT. This translates into CASSIGGSYNSPLHF.